Here is one T cell receptor beta chain with its context. Antigen unknown. The CDR3 spans 14 residues. The V segment lost 3 bases and the J segment 0 bases; nucleotides outside the gene matches: 2. The germline CDR1 and CDR2 sequences are SGDLS and YYNGEE. This sample was included in a study of T cell responses to AZD1222 COVID-19 vaccine. General observations from the study: Breadth and depth of Spike-specific TCRs rose after two AZD1222 doses. Only 6 or 7 people who got AZD1222 tested seropositive at baseline. Repertoires were obtained only post-peak T cell response.

Profiling relied on immunoSEQ multiplex PCR, and the TCRdb table lists in-frame clones only, not all of them. The profile shows under 150,000 clones, approximately 86% of them singletons. The sample consisted of peripheral blood, taken 28 days after the second AZD1222 dose. This sequence originates from an adult who received the AZD1222 COVID-19 vaccine. This chain uses TRBV9 with TRBJ1-1; the match to TRBD1 covers 7 bases. The CDR3 reads CASSETGLNTEAFF. CDR3 nucleotides: TGTGCCAGCAGCGAGACAGGGCTGAACACTGAAGCTTTCTTT.